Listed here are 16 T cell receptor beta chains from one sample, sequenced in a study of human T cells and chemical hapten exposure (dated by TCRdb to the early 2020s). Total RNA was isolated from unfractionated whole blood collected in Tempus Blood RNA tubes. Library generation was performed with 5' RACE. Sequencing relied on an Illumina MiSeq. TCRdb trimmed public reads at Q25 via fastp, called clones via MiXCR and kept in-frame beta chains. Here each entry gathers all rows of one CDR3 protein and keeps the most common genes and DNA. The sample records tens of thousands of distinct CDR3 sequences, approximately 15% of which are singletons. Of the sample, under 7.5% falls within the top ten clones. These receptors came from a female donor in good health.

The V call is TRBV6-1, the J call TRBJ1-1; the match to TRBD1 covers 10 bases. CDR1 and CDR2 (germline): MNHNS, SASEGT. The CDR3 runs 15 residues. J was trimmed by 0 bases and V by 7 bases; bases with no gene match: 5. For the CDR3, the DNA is TGTGCCAGCACCTGGGGACAGGGGATGAACACTGAAGCTTTCTTT. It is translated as CASTWGQGMNTEAFF.

The CDR3 bases are TGTGCCAGCAGCTCGGACAGGGTGGAAAGTGGGACTGAAGCTTTCTTT. It encodes CASSSDRVESGTEAFF. V usage is TRBV11-2 and J usage is TRBJ1-1, with TRBD1 matching over 8 bases. CDR3 length: 16 residues. V lost 4 bases to trimming and J lost 5 bases; unmatched junction nucleotides: 12. The germline gives CDR1 SGHAT, CDR2 FQNNGV.

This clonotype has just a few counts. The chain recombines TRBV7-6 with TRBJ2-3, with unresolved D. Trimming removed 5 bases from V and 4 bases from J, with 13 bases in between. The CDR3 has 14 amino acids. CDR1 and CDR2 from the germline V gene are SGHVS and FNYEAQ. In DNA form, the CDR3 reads TGTGCCAGCAGCCGGACCCCTACCCCAGATACGCAGTATTTT. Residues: CASSRTPTPDTQYF.

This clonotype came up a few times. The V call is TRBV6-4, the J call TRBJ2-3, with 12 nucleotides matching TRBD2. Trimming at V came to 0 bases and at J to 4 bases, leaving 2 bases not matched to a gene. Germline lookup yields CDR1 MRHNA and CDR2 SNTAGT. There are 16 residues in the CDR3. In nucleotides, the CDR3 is TGTGCCAGCAGTGACTCGACTAGCGGGGGCCCAGATACGCAGTATTTT. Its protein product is CASSDSTSGGPDTQYF.

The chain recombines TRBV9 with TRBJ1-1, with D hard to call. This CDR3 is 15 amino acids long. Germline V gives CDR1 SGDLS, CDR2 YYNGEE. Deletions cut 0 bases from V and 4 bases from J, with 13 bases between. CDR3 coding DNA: TGTGCCAGCAGCGTAGGAGTGGGCGGTGGCACTGAAGCTTTCTTT. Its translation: CASSVGVGGGTEAFF.

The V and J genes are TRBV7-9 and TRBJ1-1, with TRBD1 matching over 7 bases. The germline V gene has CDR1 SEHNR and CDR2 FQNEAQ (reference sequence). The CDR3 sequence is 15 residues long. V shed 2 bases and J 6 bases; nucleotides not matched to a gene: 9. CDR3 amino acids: CASSLRQGGSSEAFF. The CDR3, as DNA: TGTGCCAGCAGCTTAAGGCAGGGGGGGTCTTCTGAAGCTTTCTTT.

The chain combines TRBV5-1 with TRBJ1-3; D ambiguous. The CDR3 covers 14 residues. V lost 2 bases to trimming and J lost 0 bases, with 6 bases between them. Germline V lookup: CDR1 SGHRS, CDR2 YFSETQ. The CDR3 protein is CASSLGTSGNTIYF. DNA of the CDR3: TGCGCCAGCAGCTTAGGAACCTCTGGAAACACCATATATTTT. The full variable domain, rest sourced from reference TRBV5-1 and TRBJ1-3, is KAGVTQTPRYLIKTRGQQVTLSCSPISGHRSVSWYQQTPGQGLQFLFEYFSETQRNKGNFPGRFSGRQFSNSRSEMNVSTLELGDSALYLCASSLGTSGNTIYFGEGSWLTVV.

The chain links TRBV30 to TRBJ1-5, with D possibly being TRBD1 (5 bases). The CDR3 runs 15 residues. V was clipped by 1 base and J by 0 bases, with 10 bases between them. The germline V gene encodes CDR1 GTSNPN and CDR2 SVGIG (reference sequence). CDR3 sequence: CAWSEATVSNQPQHF. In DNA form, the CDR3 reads TGTGCCTGGAGTGAGGCGACAGTTAGCAATCAGCCCCAGCATTTT.

CDR3 protein: CASRKQGDGYTF. CDR3 bases: TGTGCCAGCAGGAAACAGGGGGATGGCTACACCTTC. The chain combines TRBV6-5 with TRBJ1-2; TRBD1 matches 8 bases. Trimming removed 6 bases from V and 6 bases from J; junction bases left unmatched: 3. The CDR3 totals 12 residues. CDR1 MNHEY and CDR2 SVGAGI come from the germline V gene.

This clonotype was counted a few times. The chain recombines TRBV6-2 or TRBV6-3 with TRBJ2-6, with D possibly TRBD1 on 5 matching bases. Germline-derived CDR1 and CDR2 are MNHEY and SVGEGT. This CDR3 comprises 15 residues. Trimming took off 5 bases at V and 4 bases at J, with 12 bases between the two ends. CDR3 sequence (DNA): TGTGCCAGCAGTACCCGCCCAGGGGGGGCCAACGTCCTGACTTTC. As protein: CASSTRPGGANVLTF.

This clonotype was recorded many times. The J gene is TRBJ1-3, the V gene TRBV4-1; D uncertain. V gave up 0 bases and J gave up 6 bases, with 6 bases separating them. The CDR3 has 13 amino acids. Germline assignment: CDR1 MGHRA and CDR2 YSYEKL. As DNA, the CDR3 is TGCGCCAGCAGCCAAGATGGGCTAAACACCATATATTTT. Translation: CASSQDGLNTIYF.

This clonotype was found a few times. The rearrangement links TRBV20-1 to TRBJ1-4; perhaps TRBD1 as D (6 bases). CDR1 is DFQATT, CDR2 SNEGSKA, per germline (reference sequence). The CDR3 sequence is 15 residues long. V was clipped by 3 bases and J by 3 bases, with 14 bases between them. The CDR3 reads CSARGAGVPNEKLFF. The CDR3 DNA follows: TGCAGTGCTAGGGGGGCGGGGGTACCTAATGAAAAACTGTTTTTT.

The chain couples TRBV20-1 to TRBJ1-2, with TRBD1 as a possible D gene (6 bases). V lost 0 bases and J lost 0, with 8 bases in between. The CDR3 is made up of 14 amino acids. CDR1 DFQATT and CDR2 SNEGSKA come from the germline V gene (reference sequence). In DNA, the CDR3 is TGCAGTGCTAGAGAGGACAGTGCTAACTATGGCTACACCTTC. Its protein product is CSAREDSANYGYTF.

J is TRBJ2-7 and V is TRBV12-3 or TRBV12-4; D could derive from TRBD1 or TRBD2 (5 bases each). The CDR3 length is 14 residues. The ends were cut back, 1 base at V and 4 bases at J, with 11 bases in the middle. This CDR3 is CASSLEWGGYEQYF. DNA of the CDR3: TGTGCCAGCAGTTTAGAGTGGGGCGGGTACGAGCAGTACTTC.

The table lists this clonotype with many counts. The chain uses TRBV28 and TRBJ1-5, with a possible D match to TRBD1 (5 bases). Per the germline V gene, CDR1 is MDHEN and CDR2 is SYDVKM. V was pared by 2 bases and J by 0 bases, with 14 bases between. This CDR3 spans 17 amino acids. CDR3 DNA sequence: TGTGCCAGCAGTTTAGGGGCAGGGCCATATAGCAATCAGCCCCAGCATTTT. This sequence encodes CASSLGAGPYSNQPQHF.

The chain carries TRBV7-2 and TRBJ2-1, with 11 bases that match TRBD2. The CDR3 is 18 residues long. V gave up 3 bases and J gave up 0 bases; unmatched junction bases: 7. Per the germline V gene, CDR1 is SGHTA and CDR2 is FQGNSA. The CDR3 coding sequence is TGTGCCAGCAGCTTCGGTCTAGCGGGAGGCAGCTCCTACAATGAGCAGTTCTTC. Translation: CASSFGLAGGSSYNEQFF.